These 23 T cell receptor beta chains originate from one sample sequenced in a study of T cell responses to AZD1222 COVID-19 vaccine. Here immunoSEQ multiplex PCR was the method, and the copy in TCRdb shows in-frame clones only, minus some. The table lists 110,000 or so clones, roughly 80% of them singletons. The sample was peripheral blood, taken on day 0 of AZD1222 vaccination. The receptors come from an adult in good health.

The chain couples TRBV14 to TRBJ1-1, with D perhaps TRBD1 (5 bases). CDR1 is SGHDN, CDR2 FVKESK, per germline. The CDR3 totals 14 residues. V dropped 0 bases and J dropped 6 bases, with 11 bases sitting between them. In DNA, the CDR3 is TGTGCCAGCAGCCAAGACCCGGGGCGGGCTGAAGCTTTCTTT. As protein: CASSQDPGRAEAFF.

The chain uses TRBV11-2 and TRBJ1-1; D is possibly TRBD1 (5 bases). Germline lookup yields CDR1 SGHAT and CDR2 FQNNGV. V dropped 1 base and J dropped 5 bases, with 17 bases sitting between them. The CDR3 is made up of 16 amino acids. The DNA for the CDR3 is TGTGCCAGCAGCTTAGGGTTGCAGGGTAGATGGACTGAAGCTTTCTTT. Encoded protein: CASSLGLQGRWTEAFF.

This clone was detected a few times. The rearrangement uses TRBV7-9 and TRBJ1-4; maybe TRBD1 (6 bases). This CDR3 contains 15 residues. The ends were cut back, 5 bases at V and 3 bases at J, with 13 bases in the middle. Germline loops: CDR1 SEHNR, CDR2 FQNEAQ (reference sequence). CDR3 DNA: TGTGCCAGCAGCGAAACGGGGGCAGCTAATGAAAAACTGTTTTTT. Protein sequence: CASSETGAANEKLFF.

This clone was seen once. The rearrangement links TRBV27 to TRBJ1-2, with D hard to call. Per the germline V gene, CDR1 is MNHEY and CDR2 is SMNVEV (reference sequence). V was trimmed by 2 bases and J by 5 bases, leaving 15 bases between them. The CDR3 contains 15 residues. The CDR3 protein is CASSLGVGVGYGYTF. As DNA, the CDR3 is TGTGCCAGCAGTTTAGGGGTTGGGGTTGGGTATGGCTACACCTTC.

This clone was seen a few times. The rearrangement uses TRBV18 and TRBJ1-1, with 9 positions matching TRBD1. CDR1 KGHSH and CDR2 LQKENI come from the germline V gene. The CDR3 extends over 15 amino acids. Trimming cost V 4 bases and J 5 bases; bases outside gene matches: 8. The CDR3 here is CASSQTQGASTEAFF. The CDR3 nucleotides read TGTGCCAGCTCACAAACACAGGGGGCGAGTACTGAAGCTTTCTTT.

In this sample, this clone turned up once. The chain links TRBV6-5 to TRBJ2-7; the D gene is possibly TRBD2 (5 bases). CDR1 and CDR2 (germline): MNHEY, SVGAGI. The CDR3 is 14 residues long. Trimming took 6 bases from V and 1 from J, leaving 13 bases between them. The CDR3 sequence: CASSPAGLSYEQYF. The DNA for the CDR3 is TGTGCCAGCAGCCCCGCGGGTTTATCCTACGAGCAGTACTTC.

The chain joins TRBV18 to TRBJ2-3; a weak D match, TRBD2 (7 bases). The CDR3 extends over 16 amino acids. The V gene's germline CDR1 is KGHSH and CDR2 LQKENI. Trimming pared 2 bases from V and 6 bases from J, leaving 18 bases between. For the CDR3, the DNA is TGTGCCAGCTCACCAACGAACCTGGGGGGGCCGGATACGCAGTATTTT. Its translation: CASSPTNLGGPDTQYF.

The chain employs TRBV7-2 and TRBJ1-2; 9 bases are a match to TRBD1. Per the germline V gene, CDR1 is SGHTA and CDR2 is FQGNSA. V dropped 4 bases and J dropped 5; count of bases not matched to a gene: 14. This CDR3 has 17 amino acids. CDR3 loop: CASSSAGTGMVYYGYTF. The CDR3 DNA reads TGTGCCAGCAGCTCGGCCGGGACAGGGATGGTTTATTATGGCTACACCTTC.

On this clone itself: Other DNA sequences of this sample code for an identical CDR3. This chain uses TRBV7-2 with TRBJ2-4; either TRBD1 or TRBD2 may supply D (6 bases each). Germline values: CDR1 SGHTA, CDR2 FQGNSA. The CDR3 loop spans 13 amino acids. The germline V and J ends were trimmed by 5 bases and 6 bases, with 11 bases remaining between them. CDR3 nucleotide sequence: TGTGCCAGCAGCCCAGAGGGGGGAAACATTCAGTACTTC. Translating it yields CASSPEGGNIQYF.

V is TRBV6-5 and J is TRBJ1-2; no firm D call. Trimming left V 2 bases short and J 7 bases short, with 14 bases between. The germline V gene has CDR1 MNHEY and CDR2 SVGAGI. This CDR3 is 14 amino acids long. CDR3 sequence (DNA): TGTGCCAGCAGTTACCACCCTGACGTTAGTGGCTACACCTTC. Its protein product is CASSYHPDVSGYTF.

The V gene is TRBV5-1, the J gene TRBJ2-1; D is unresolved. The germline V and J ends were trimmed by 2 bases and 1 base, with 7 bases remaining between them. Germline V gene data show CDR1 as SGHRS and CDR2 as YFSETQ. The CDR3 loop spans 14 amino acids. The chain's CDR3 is CASSFPRSYNEQFF. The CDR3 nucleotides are TGCGCCAGCAGCTTCCCCCGGTCCTACAATGAGCAGTTCTTC.

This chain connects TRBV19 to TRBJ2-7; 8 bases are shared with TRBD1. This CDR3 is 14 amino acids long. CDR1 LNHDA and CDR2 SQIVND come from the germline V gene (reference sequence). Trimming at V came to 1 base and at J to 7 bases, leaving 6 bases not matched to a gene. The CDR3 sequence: CASSIGTGILEQYF. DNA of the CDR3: TGTGCCAGTAGTATAGGGACAGGGATATTGGAGCAGTACTTC.

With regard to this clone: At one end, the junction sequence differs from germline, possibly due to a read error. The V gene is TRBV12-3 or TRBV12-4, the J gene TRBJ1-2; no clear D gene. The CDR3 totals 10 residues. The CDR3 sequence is CASSLIGFHF. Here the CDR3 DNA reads TGTGCCAGCAGTTTAATAGGGTTCCACTTC.

The CDR3 nucleotides are TGTGCCAGCAGCTTAATCCGCGGCAGGGGGCACAATGAGCAGTTCTTC. As protein: CASSLIRGRGHNEQFF. The gene calls are TRBV11-2 and TRBJ2-1; 8 nucleotides align to TRBD1. J was trimmed by 5 bases and V by 2 bases; bases with no gene match: 8. From germline, CDR1 is SGHAT and CDR2 FQNNGV. The CDR3 is 16 residues long. Full variable domain (outside the CDR3, taken from reference TRBV11-2 and TRBJ2-1): EAGVAQSPRYKIIEKRQSVAFWCNPISGHATLYWYQQILGQGPKLLIQFQNNGVVDDSQLPKDRFSAERLKGVDSTLKIQPAKLEDSAVYLCASSLIRGRGHNEQFFGPGTRLTVL.

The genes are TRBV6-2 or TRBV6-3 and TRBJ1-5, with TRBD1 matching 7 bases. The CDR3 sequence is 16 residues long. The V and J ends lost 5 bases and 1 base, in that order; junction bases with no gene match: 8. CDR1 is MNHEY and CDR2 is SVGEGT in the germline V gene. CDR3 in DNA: TGTGCCAGCAGTAAACAGACAGGGTTGAGCAATCAGCCCCAGCATTTT. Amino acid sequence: CASSKQTGLSNQPQHF.

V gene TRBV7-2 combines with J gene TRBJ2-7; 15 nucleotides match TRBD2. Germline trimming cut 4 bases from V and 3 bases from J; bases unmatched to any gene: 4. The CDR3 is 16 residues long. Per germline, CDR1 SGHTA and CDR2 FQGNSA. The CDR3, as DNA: TGTGCCAGCAGCTCCCCGGGACTAGCGGGGGGCTACGAGCAGTACTTC. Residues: CASSSPGLAGGYEQYF.

CDR3 nucleotide sequence: TGTGCTAGTGGTTTGTCCGGACTTGCTGAAGCTTTCTTT. Its translation is CASGLSGLAEAFF. The rearrangement links TRBV12-5 to TRBJ1-1; D gene unclear. Per the germline V gene, CDR1 is LGHNT and CDR2 is FRNRAP. The CDR3 contains 13 residues. Trimming shortened V by 2 bases and J by 6 bases, and 10 bases separated the two germline ends.

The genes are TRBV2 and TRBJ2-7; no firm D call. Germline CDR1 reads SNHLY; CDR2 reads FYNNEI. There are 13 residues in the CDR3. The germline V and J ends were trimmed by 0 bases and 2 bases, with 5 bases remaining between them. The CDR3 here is CASSEAVTYEQYF. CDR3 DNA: TGTGCCAGCAGTGAAGCGGTAACCTACGAGCAGTACTTC.

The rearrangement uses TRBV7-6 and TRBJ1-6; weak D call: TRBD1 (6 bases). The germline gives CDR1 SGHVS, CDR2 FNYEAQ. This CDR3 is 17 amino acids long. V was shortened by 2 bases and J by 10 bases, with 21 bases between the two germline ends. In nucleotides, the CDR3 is TGTGCCAGCAGCTTATTCCCCCCGGACAGTAGGAGGTCACCCCTCCACTTT. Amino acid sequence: CASSLFPPDSRRSPLHF.

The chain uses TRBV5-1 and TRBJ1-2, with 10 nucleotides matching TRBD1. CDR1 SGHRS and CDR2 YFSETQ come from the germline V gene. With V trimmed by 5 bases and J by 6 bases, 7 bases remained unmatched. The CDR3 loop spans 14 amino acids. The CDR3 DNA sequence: TGCGCCAGCAGACGGGACAGGGGCGGCGATGGCTACACCTTC. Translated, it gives CASRRDRGGDGYTF.

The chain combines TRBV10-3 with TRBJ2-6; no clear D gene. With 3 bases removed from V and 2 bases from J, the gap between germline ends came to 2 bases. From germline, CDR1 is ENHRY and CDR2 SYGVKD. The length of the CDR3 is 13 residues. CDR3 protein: CAISEPGANVLTF. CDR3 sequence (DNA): TGTGCCATCAGTGAACCTGGGGCCAACGTCCTGACTTTC.

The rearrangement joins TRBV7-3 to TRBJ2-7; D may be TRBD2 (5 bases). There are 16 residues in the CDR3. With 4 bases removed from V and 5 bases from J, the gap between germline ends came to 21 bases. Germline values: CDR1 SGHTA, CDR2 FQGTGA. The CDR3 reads CASSSGPSGRVHEQYF. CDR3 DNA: TGTGCCAGCAGCTCAGGACCCTCGGGAAGGGTCCACGAGCAGTACTTC. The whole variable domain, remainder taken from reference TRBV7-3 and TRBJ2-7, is GAGVSQTPSNKVTEKGKYVELRCDPISGHTALYWYRQSLGQGPEFLIYFQGTGAADDSGLPNDRFFAVRPEGSVSTLKIQRTERGDSAVYLCASSSGPSGRVHEQYFGPGTRLTVT.

DNA of the CDR3: TGTGCCAGCACCGGAGCGGGTACAGGGGGCGAAGACCTATCGGGGGGCTACACCTTC. Its translation is CASTGAGTGGEDLSGGYTF. The chain combines TRBV4-2 with TRBJ1-2; 9 bases line up with TRBD1. CDR1 is LGHNA and CDR2 is YNFKEQ in the germline V gene. This CDR3 comprises 19 residues. The V segment lost 7 bases and the J segment 8 bases; nucleotides outside the gene matches: 26.